These 9 T cell receptor beta chains share one sample of origin, sequenced in a study of T cell responses to AZD1222 COVID-19 vaccine. Using immunoSEQ multiplex PCR, the repertoire was profiled, and TCRdb retains in-frame clones only, with some absent. The sample has some 200,000 clones; less than 95% are singletons. Here the sequenced sample was peripheral blood, taken 28 days after the second dose of the MenACWY control vaccine. These receptors originate from an adult who received the MenACWY meningococcal vaccine as a control.

The chain has TRBV7-9 and TRBJ2-7; D possibly uses TRBD1 or TRBD2 (5 bases each). Trimming took 4 bases from V and 3 from J, leaving 16 bases between them. Germline loops: CDR1 SEHNR, CDR2 FQNEAQ (reference sequence). The CDR3 totals 15 residues. Written as DNA, the CDR3 is TGTGCCAGCAGCTCCGAGGGGACCGGGATCTACGAGCAGTACTTC. Translating it yields CASSSEGTGIYEQYF.

The rearrangement joins TRBV11-2 to TRBJ2-1, with D hard to call. The ends were cut back, 3 bases at V and 4 bases at J, with 13 bases in the middle. This CDR3 region has 15 residues. Per the germline V gene, CDR1 is SGHAT and CDR2 is FQNNGV. The CDR3 region is CASSFWTQLYNEQFF. The CDR3 bases are TGTGCCAGCAGCTTCTGGACGCAACTATACAATGAGCAGTTCTTC.

V gene TRBV21-1 combines with J gene TRBJ1-2. TRBV21-1 is marked as a pseudogene. CDR3 length: 18 residues. Written as DNA, the CDR3 is TGTGCCAGCAGCAAAGCACCCGGTGAGGGGACTACTAACTATGGCTACACCTTC. Protein product: CASSKAPGEGTTNYGYTF.

The gene calls are TRBV14 and TRBJ2-7, with TRBD1 identical over 8 bases. Germline CDR1 SGHDN, CDR2 FVKESK. The CDR3 is 17 amino acids. The V and J ends lost 4 bases and 2 bases, in that order; junction bases with no gene match: 13. The CDR3 loop reads CASSPGWTGKLAYEQYF. DNA for the CDR3: TGTGCCAGCAGCCCAGGGTGGACAGGGAAATTGGCCTACGAGCAGTACTTC.

The chain carries TRBV5-6 and TRBJ1-2, with D uncertain. This CDR3 spans 13 amino acids. Trimming left V 3 bases short and J 6 bases short, with 12 bases between. CDR1 is SGHDT, CDR2 YYEEEE, per germline. The CDR3 protein is CASSSIGGDGYTF. For the CDR3, the DNA is TGTGCCAGCAGCTCGATCGGCGGGGATGGCTACACCTTC. Looking up the rest from reference TRBV5-6 and TRBJ1-2 gives the full variable domain: DAGVTQSPTHLIKTRGQQVTLRCSPKSGHDTVSWYQQALGQGPQFIFQYYEEEERQRGNFPDRFSGHQFPNYSSELNVNALLLGDSALYLCASSSIGGDGYTFGSGTRLTVV.

The chain is built from TRBV6-5 and TRBJ1-2; a possible D gene is TRBD1 (5 bases). V lost 2 bases to trimming and J lost 2 bases, with 9 bases between them. Germline CDR1 is MNHEY and CDR2 is SVGAGI. This CDR3 is built from 14 residues. The CDR3 protein is CASSYTGRNYGYTF. CDR3 coding DNA: TGTGCCAGCAGTTACACGGGACGGAACTATGGCTACACCTTC.

The rearrangement joins TRBV6-2 or TRBV6-3 to TRBJ2-7, with 8 bases lining up with TRBD2. J gave up 3 bases and V 0 bases, and 4 bases lay outside the gene matches. Germline V CDR1 and CDR2: MNHEY, SVGEGT. This CDR3 contains 15 residues. The CDR3 DNA follows: TGTGCCAGCAGTTACTCGAGTCTAGCGGGCTACGAGCAGTACTTC. Its translation: CASSYSSLAGYEQYF.

V usage is TRBV9 and J usage is TRBJ1-1; D gene ambiguous. The V and J ends lost 0 bases and 6 bases respectively, with 9 bases between them. Germline V lookup: CDR1 SGDLS, CDR2 YYNGEE. The CDR3 consists of 13 residues. DNA of the CDR3: TGTGCCAGCAGCGTAGGGGGTGAAGCTGAAGCTTTCTTT. It specifies CASSVGGEAEAFF.

V and J are TRBV19 and TRBJ2-3; 8 bases are a match to TRBD2. V shed 5 bases and J 4 bases; nucleotides not matched to a gene: 14. Germline-derived CDR1 and CDR2 are LNHDA and SQIVND (reference sequence). The CDR3 consists of 17 residues. The CDR3 DNA reads TGTGCCAGTAGTCCCGGGGGGGGCAAAGACTCTGCAGATACGCAGTATTTT. Translating gives CASSPGGGKDSADTQYF.